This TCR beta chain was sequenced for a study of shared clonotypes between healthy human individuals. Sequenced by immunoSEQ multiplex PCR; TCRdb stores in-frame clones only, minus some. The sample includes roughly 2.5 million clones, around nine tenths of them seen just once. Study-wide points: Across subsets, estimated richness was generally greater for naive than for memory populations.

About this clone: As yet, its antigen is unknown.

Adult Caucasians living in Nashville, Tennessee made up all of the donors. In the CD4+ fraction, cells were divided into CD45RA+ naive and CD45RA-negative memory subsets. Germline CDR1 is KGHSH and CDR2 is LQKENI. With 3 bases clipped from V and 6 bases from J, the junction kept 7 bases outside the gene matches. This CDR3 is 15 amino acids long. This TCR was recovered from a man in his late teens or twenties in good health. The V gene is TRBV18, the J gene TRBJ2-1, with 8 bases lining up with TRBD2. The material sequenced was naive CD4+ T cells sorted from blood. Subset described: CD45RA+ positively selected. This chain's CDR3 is CASSPERESVNEQFF. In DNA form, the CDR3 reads TGTGCCAGCTCACCCGAGCGGGAGTCGGTCAATGAGCAGTTCTTC.